The clone carrying this T cell receptor beta chain was recorded a few times. Authors' processing steps: Amplifying reference gene primers gave estimates of nucleated cell counts. Profiled with immunoSEQ multiplex PCR; TCRdb holds only in-frame clones, not every one. V and J calls and clone size are given by that table; D and trimming were obtained from the DNA. The repertoire includes fewer than 120,000 clones, 70% to 90% of them detected once, and 4% to 5.5% sits in the top ten. The sample originates from a study of blood T cell repertoires in COVID-19. Looking at the study overall: The United States, Italy and Spain provided the acute and convalescent COVID-19 samples. T cells, B-cell-depleted T cells, or PBMCs supplied cDNA or gDNA.

The TCR comes from a human donor in a cohort sampled during active COVID-19. Specimen: peripheral blood.

This CDR3 is CASSPRGQGADEQYF. The CDR3 DNA is TGTGCCAGCAGCCCGAGAGGACAGGGGGCAGACGAGCAGTACTTC. V gene TRBV28 combines with J gene TRBJ2-7, with 11 bases aligning to TRBD1. Germline V gene lookup returns CDR1 MDHEN and CDR2 SYDVKM. The CDR3 has 15 residues. J lost 5 bases, V lost 6 bases, and 9 bases had no gene match.